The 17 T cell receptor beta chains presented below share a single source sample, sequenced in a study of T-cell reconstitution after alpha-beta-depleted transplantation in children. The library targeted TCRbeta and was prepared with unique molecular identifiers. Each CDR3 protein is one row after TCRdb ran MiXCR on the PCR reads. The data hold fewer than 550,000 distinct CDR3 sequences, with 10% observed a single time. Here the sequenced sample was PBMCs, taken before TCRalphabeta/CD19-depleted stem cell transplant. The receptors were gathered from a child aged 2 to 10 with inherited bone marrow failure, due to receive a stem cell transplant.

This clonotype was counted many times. The CDR3 here is CASSPRQLGTEAFF. CDR3 bases: TGTGCCAGCAGCCCGCGACAGCTCGGGACTGAAGCTTTCTTT. The chain uses TRBV7-9 and TRBJ1-1; tentative D call: TRBD1 (5 bases). The V and J ends lost 5 bases and 5 bases respectively, with 15 bases between them. Germline-derived CDR1 and CDR2 are SEHNR and FQNEAQ (reference sequence). The CDR3 is 14 residues long.

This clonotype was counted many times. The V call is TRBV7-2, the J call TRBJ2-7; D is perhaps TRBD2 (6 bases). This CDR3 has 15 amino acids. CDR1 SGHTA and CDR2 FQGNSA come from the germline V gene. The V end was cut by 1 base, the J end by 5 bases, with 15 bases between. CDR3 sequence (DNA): TGTGCCAGCAGCTTAGTCTTTTCGGGGGTCCACGAGCAGTACTTC. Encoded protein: CASSLVFSGVHEQYF.

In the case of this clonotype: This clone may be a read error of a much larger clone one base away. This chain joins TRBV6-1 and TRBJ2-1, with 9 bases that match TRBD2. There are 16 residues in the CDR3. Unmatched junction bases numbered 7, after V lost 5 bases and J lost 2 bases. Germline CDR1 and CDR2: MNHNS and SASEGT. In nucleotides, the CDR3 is TGTGCCAGCAGTAATCTAGCGGGAAGCCCCTACAATGAGCAGTTCTTC. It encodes CASSNLAGSPYNEQFF.

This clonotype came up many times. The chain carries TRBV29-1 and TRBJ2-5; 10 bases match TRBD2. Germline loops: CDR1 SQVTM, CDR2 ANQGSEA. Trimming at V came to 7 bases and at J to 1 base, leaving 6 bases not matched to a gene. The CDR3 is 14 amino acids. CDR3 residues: CSAGPSGSQETQYF. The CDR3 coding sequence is TGCAGCGCCGGCCCTAGCGGGAGCCAAGAGACCCAGTACTTC.

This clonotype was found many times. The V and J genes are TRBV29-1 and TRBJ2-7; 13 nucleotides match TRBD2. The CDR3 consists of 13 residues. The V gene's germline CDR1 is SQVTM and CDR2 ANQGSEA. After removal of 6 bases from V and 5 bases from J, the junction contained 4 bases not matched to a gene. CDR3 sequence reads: CSVGGTSGDEQYF. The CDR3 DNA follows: TGCAGCGTGGGAGGGACTAGCGGGGACGAGCAGTACTTC.

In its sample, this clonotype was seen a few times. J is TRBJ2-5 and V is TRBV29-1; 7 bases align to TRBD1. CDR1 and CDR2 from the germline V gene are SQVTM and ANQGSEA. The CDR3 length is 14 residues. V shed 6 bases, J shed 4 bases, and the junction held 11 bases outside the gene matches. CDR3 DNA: TGCAGCGTAGCCATCCAAGACAGGGCAGAGACCCAGTACTTC. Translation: CSVAIQDRAETQYF.

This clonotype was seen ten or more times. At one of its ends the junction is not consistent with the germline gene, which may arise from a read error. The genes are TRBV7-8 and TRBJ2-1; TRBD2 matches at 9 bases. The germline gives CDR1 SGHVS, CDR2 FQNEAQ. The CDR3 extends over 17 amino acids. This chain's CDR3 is CSSSLPSGTSLYNEQFF. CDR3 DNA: TGTTCCAGCAGCTTACCGTCCGGGACTAGCCTTTACAATGAGCAGTTCTTC.

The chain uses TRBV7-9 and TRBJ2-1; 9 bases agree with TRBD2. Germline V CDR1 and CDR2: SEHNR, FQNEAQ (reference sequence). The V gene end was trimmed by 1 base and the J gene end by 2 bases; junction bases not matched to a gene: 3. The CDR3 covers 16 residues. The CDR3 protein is CASSLVASGTYNEQFF. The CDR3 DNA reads TGTGCCAGCAGCTTAGTGGCTAGCGGGACCTACAATGAGCAGTTCTTC.

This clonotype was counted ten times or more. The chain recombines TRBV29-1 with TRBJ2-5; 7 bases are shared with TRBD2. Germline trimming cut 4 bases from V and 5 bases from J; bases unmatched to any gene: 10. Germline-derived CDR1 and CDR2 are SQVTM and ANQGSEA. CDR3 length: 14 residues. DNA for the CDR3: TGCAGCGTTGGGGCGGGAGAAAACTTTGAGACCCAGTACTTC. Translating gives CSVGAGENFETQYF.

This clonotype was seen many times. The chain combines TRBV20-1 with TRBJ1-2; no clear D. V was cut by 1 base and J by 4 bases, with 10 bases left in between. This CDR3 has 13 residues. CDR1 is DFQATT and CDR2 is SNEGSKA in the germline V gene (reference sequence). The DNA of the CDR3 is TGCAGTGCTAGAGTTTGGGCAGTCTATGGCTACACCTTC. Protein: CSARVWAVYGYTF.

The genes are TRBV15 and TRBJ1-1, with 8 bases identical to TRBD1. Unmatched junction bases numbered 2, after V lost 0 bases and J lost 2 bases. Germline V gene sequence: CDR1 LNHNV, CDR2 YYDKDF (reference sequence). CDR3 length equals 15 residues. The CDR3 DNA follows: TGTGCCACCAGCAGAGATCAGGGGGCCAACACTGAAGCTTTCTTT. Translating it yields CATSRDQGANTEAFF.

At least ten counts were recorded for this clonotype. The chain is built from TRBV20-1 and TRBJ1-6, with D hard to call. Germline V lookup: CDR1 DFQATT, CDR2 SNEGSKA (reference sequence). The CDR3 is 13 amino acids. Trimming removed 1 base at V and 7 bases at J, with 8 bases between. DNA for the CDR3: TGCAGTGCTAGAGGGGCAGCCAATTCACCCCTCCACTTT. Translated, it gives CSARGAANSPLHF.

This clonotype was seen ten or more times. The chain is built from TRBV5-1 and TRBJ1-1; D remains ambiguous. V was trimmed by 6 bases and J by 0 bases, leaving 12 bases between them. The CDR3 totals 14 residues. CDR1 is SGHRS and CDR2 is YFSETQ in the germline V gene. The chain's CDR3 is CASTLEGLNTEAFF. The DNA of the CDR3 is TGCGCCAGCACCCTGGAGGGCTTGAACACTGAAGCTTTCTTT.

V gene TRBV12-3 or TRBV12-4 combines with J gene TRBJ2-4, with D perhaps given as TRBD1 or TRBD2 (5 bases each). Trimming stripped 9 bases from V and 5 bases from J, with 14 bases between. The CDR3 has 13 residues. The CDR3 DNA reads TGTGCCAGTAGGGACCAGACCGAAAACATTCAGTACTTC. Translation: CASRDQTENIQYF.

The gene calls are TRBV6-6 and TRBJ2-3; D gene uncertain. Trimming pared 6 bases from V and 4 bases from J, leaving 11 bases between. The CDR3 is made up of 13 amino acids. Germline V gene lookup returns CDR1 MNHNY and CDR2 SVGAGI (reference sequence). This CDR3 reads CASSHRFSDTQYF. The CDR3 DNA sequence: TGTGCCAGCAGCCATAGGTTTTCAGATACGCAGTATTTT.

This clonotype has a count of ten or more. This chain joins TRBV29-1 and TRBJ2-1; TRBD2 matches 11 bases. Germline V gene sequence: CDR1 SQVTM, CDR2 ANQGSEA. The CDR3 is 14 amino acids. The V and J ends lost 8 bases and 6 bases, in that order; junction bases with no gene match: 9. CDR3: CSLSRLAGGNEQFF. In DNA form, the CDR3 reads TGCAGCCTCTCCCGGCTAGCGGGAGGCAATGAGCAGTTCTTC.

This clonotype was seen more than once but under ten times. Here the CDR3 DNA reads TGTGCCAGCAGCGCAACTATGGGAGACTATGGCTACACCTTC. Its translation is CASSATMGDYGYTF. This chain connects TRBV7-2 to TRBJ1-2; D gene uncertain. This CDR3 contains 14 residues. V lost 5 bases to trimming and J lost 3 bases, with 13 bases between them. Germline CDR1 is SGHTA and CDR2 is FQGNSA.